This note documents a single TCR beta chain sequence. The protocol was immunoSEQ multiplex PCR, while the TCRdb copy is restricted to in-frame clones and leaves out a portion. This table holds roughly 64,000 clones, about 95% found once. V lost 2 bases and J 7 bases, leaving 12 bases between the germline ends. Looked up from germline, CDR1 is MNHNY and CDR2 is SVGAGI (reference sequence). The CDR3 runs to 14 residues. This sample stems from a study of cytomegalovirus exposure and HLA in healthy donors. This clonotype was obtained from a woman younger than 35 in good health and CMV-seropositive. The rearrangement uses TRBV6-6 and TRBJ2-1; maybe TRBD1 (6 bases). Material for sequencing was PBMCs. In nucleotides, the CDR3 is TGTGCCAGCAGTTACAGTGGGACAACAAATGAGCAGTTCTTC. Translation: CASSYSGTTNEQFF.